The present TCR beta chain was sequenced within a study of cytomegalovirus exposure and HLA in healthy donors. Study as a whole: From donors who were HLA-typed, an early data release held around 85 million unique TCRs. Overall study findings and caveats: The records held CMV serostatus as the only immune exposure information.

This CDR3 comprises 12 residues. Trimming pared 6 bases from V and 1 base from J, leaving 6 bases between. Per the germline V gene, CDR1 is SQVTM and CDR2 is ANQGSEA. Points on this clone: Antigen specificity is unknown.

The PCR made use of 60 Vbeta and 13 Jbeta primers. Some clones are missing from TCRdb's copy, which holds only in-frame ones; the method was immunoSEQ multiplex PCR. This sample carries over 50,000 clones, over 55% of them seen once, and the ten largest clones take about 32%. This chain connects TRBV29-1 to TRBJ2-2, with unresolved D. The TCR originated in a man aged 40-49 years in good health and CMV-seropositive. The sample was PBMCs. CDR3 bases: TGCAGCGTATTAAAGAACACCGGGGAGCTGTTTTTT. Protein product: CSVLKNTGELFF.